A selection of T cell receptor beta chains follows, all from one sample in a study of T cells in Graves' hyperthyroidism and ophthalmopathy. Via MiXCR, TCRdb re-called the multiplex PCR reads, giving one row per CDR3 protein. The top ten hold 16% of the sample, which has under 750,000 distinct CDR3 sequences, 15% to 20% seen once. Sequenced: blood. The receptors originated from a woman aged 50 to 60 with Graves' hyperthyroidism that later progressed to Graves' ophthalmopathy. The CDR3 runs from the conserved cysteine through the conserved F or W. A D gene is named only where the DNA matches it firmly. The size field is filled for only some rows; it gives once, few, many or a size class.

j_gene,v_gene,abundance,d_gene,CDR3nt,CDR3aa
TRBJ1-1,TRBV19,few,NA,TGTGCCAGTAGTATAAGAAGGCGGCCTGAAGCTTTCTTT,CASSIRRRPEAFF
TRBJ1-1,TRBV5-1,many,NA,TGCGCCAGCAGCTTGGAAATGGGTACTGAAGCTTTCTTT,CASSLEMGTEAFF
TRBJ1-2,TRBV6-2/TRBV6-3,NA,NA,TGTGCCAGCAGCCCCTTGGACAACTTCTATGGCTACACCTTC,CASSPLDNFYGYTF
TRBJ2-1,TRBV3-1,many,NA,TGTGCCAGCAGCCATCAGGTAGGGTTTGAGCAGTTCTTC,CASSHQVGFEQFF
TRBJ2-5,TRBV7-8,NA,TRBD1,TGTGCCAGCAGCGTTGAGGGACAGGGGGCTAAGACCCAGTACTTC,CASSVEGQGAKTQYF
TRBJ2-3,TRBV9,NA,NA,TGTGCCAGCAGCGTAGTAGTCGGCAGTCTGACAGATACGCAGTATTTT,CASSVVVGSLTDTQYF
TRBJ1-1,TRBV5-1,many,NA,TGCGCCAGCAGCATAAAAGTGGGCTCGGTGAACACTGAAGCTTTCTTT,CASSIKVGSVNTEAFF
TRBJ1-1,TRBV3-1,many,TRBD1,TGTGCCAGCAGCCACAGGGGGGGAGCTTTCTTT,CASSHRGGAFF
TRBJ2-7,TRBV12-3/TRBV12-4,many,NA,TGTGCCAGGTCAAACCGGGACGGACGCCCCTACGAGCAGTACTTC,CARSNRDGRPYEQYF
TRBJ1-2,TRBV18,NA,TRBD1,TGTGCCAGCTCACCCGAGACAGGGGGCAGCTATGGCTACACCTTC,CASSPETGGSYGYTF
TRBJ1-5,TRBV2,NA,NA,TGTGCCGCGCGGAGCGGACGCAATCAGCCCCAGCATTTT,CAARSGRNQPQHF
TRBJ1-1,TRBV7-2,few,TRBD1,TGTGCCAGCAGCTTTCGTTCGCAGGGGGGAACTGAAGCTTTCTTT,CASSFRSQGGTEAFF
TRBJ2-3,TRBV10-3,NA,NA,TGTGCCATCAGTAAGGGACTGGCGGATACGCAGTATTTT,CAISKGLADTQYF
TRBJ1-1,TRBV24-1,NA,TRBD1,TGTGCCACCAGGGACAGGGATTTCACTGAAGCTTTCTTT,CATRDRDFTEAFF
TRBJ1-2,TRBV4-1,few,NA,TGCGCCAGCAGCCAGCTACCCGGACAGTTTAACTATGGCTACACCTTC,CASSQLPGQFNYGYTF
TRBJ2-6,TRBV19,NA,NA,TGTGCCAGTACCCCAAGACCCTCTGGGGCCAACGTCCTGACTTTC,CASTPRPSGANVLTF
TRBJ2-5,TRBV18,many,TRBD2,TGTGCCAGCTCACCGAGACTAGCGGGGGCCGTCACTCAAGAGACCCAGTACTTC,CASSPRLAGAVTQETQYF
TRBJ1-2,TRBV5-5,few,NA,TGTGCCAGCAGCCCGGTGGGGGGCCACTATGGCTACACCTTC,CASSPVGGHYGYTF
TRBJ2-6,TRBV6-1,few,NA,TGTGCCAGCAGTGAAGGACAGTTTATTTCTGGGGCCAACGTCCTGACTTTC,CASSEGQFISGANVLTF
TRBJ2-1,TRBV9,NA,NA,TGTGCCAGCAGCGTAGTAGCCCACGCGGGGATTAGGTTCTTC,CASSVVAHAGIRFF
TRBJ2-7,TRBV29-1,NA,TRBD1,TGCAGCGCCGGGGACAGATACGAGCAGTACTTC,CSAGDRYEQYF
TRBJ2-1,TRBV29-1,many,TRBD2,TGCAGCGTTGAAGCAGAGAAAGCGGGGGGGCCTTTCCGTGAGCAGTTCTTC,CSVEAEKAGGPFREQFF
TRBJ2-3,TRBV6-2/TRBV6-3,NA,TRBD2,TGTGCCAGCATGGGGCGGGGGGGCCTCAGTTATACGCAGTATTTT,CASMGRGGLSYTQYF
TRBJ2-7,TRBV5-6,NA,TRBD1,TGTGCCAGCAGCCCCCCCGGGACAGGTGCCTACGAGCAGTACTTC,CASSPPGTGAYEQYF
TRBJ1-2,TRBV27,NA,TRBD1,TGTGCCAGCAGTGAAGACAGGGCCAACTATGGCTACACCTTC,CASSEDRANYGYTF
TRBJ1-5,TRBV9,few,TRBD1,TGTGCCAGCAGCGAAGGGACAGGGTTCCAGCCCCAGCATTTT,CASSEGTGFQPQHF
TRBJ2-1,TRBV2,many,TRBD2,TGTGCCACCGGACTAGCGGGGGGTGTTGAGCAGTTCTTC,CATGLAGGVEQFF